These 16 T cell receptor beta chains came from one sample sequenced in a study of cytomegalovirus exposure and HLA in healthy donors. Sequencing was performed with immunoSEQ multiplex PCR; in TCRdb, only in-frame clones are kept and a portion is missing. Here the sample spans some 120,000 clones, around nine tenths being singletons. The material sequenced was PBMCs. Receptors were obtained from a man aged 25 to 40 in good health and CMV-seronegative.

V and J are TRBV5-1 and TRBJ1-2, with D tentatively TRBD1 (5 bases). Germline loops: CDR1 SGHRS, CDR2 YFSETQ. The CDR3 is 16 amino acids. V lost 3 bases, J lost 5 bases, and 20 bases lay in between. In DNA, the CDR3 is TGCGCCAGCAGCTCGGTGGGCTGGGGCTCGGGTTATGGCTACACCTTC. Translation: CASSSVGWGSGYGYTF.

The rearrangement uses TRBV6-4 and TRBJ2-3; the D gene is possibly TRBD2 (5 bases). In germline, CDR1 is MRHNA, CDR2 SNTAGT. Trimming left V 3 bases short and J 1 base short, with 8 bases between. The CDR3 covers 14 residues. The CDR3 DNA is TGTGCCAGCAGTGAAGTGGGAGGCACAGATACGCAGTATTTT. Its protein is CASSEVGGTDTQYF.

This CDR3 reads CSVLGLAAWSSYNEQFF. Here the CDR3 DNA reads TGCAGCGTCCTCGGACTAGCGGCTTGGAGCTCCTACAATGAGCAGTTCTTC. This chain connects TRBV29-1 to TRBJ2-1, with TRBD2 identical over 10 bases. The CDR3 loop spans 17 amino acids. V gave up 6 bases and J gave up 0 bases; unmatched junction bases: 11. CDR1 and CDR2 from the germline V gene are SQVTM and ANQGSEA.

The chain links TRBV30 to TRBJ2-1, with 9 bases lining up with TRBD1. The V gene's germline CDR1 is GTSNPN and CDR2 SVGIG (reference sequence). The CDR3 sequence is 19 residues long. V lost 1 base to trimming and J lost 1 base; unmatched junction nucleotides: 14. In nucleotides, the CDR3 is TGTGCCTGGAGTGAAACACAGGGGGCAGGGCGGGATTCCTACAATGAGCAGTTCTTC. This sequence encodes CAWSETQGAGRDSYNEQFF.

CDR3 DNA sequence: TGCGCCAGCGTTGCTACAGGGAAATCCCACAATGAGCAGTTCTTC. As protein: CASVATGKSHNEQFF. This sequence joins TRBV5-1 and TRBJ2-1; a weak D match, TRBD1 (6 bases). V was shortened by 7 bases and J by 5 bases, with 19 bases between the two germline ends. The CDR3 sequence is 15 residues long. CDR1 is SGHRS, CDR2 YFSETQ, per germline.

The rearrangement joins TRBV7-2 to TRBJ2-7; possible D gene TRBD1, 5 bases. V shed 1 base and J shed 3 bases, with 7 bases lying between them. The CDR3 length is 13 residues. Germline V gene lookup returns CDR1 SGHTA and CDR2 FQGNSA. The CDR3 DNA is TGTGCCAGCAGCTTAGGGGGCGGCTACGAGCAGTACTTC. This codes for CASSLGGGYEQYF.

The chain joins TRBV6-6 to TRBJ2-5; TRBD2 aligns across 14 bases. J was trimmed by 5 bases and V by 5 bases; bases with no gene match: 7. Germline V gene sequence: CDR1 MNHNY, CDR2 SVGAGI (reference sequence). There are 16 residues in the CDR3. CDR3 nucleotide sequence: TGTGCCAGCAGTCCAAGACTAGCGGGAGGGTGGGAGACCCAGTACTTC. Its protein product is CASSPRLAGGWETQYF.

The chain combines TRBV2 with TRBJ2-2; D is unclear. Trimming removed 4 bases at V and 0 bases at J, with 6 bases between. The CDR3 runs to 14 residues. Germline CDR1 SNHLY, CDR2 FYNNEI. CDR3 region: CASSGGANTGELFF. CDR3 in DNA: TGTGCCAGCAGTGGCGGAGCGAACACCGGGGAGCTGTTTTTT.

V is TRBV6-5 and J is TRBJ2-1; 10 positions match TRBD1. The CDR3 is 13 amino acids. Unmatched junction bases numbered 3, after V lost 6 bases and J lost 7 bases. CDR1 is MNHEY, CDR2 SVGAGI, per germline. Written as DNA, the CDR3 is TGTGCCAGCAGGACAGGGGGCATAAATGAGCAGTTCTTC. As protein: CASRTGGINEQFF.

This clone has only a few counts. The CDR3 loop is CASSPVAQGKEYTEAFF. In DNA form, the CDR3 reads TGTGCCAGCTCACCAGTGGCACAGGGTAAAGAGTACACTGAAGCTTTCTTT. The chain couples TRBV18 to TRBJ1-1, with a tentative D call TRBD1 (6 bases). Germline-derived CDR1 and CDR2 are KGHSH and LQKENI. There are 17 residues in the CDR3. V lost 2 bases, J lost 3 bases, and 19 bases lay in between.

V is TRBV29-1 and J is TRBJ2-3, with TRBD2 matching 10 bases. CDR1 and CDR2 from the germline V gene are SQVTM and ANQGSEA. The CDR3 covers 14 residues. V gave up 7 bases and J gave up 3 bases; unmatched junction bases: 7. The CDR3 region has the DNA TGCAGCGCCTACGGGACTAGCGTGACAGATACGCAGTATTTT. Residues: CSAYGTSVTDTQYF.

There are a few counts of this clone. The chain couples TRBV29-1 to TRBJ2-1; TRBD2 agrees at 8 bases. V shed 7 bases, J shed 4 bases, and the junction held 3 bases outside the gene matches. Germline V gives CDR1 SQVTM, CDR2 ANQGSEA. The CDR3 runs 12 residues. The CDR3 loop reads CSALAGYNEQFF. The DNA for the CDR3 is TGCAGCGCGTTAGCGGGGTACAATGAGCAGTTCTTC.

This chain joins TRBV18 and TRBJ1-2; 8 bases are shared with TRBD1. This CDR3 region has 14 residues. V dropped 4 bases and J dropped 4; count of bases not matched to a gene: 5. Germline-derived CDR1 and CDR2 are KGHSH and LQKENI. This CDR3 is CASSQPTGAYGYTF. The CDR3 DNA is TGTGCCAGCTCACAACCGACAGGGGCCTATGGCTACACCTTC.

This clone was counted between two and nine times. The V gene is TRBV6-1, the J gene TRBJ2-1; 10 bases map to TRBD2. The V and J ends lost 1 base and 3 bases, in that order; junction bases with no gene match: 6. The CDR3 has 17 residues. Germline V lookup: CDR1 MNHNS, CDR2 SASEGT. CDR3 in amino acids: CASSEGRTSGDYNEQFF. Here the CDR3 DNA reads TGTGCCAGCAGTGAAGGACGGACTAGCGGAGACTACAATGAGCAGTTCTTC.

This chain connects TRBV12-5 to TRBJ1-1, with 7 bases identical to TRBD1. This CDR3 has 15 amino acids. V lost 1 base to trimming and J lost 11 bases; unmatched junction nucleotides: 13. Germline V gene sequence: CDR1 LGHNT, CDR2 FRNRAP. CDR3 DNA sequence: TGTGCTAGTGGTTTGGGTCAAACCGGGACAGATGGCGCTTTCTTT. This codes for CASGLGQTGTDGAFF. Complete variable domain (other parts from reference TRBV12-5 and TRBJ1-1): DARVTQTPRHKVTEMGQEVTMRCQPILGHNTVFWYRQTMMQGLELLAYFRNRAPLDDSGMPKDRFSAEMPDATLATLKIQPSEPRDSAVYFCASGLGQTGTDGAFFGQGTRLTVV.

This clone has only a few counts. CDR3 protein: CASRGTSKADTQYF. The CDR3, as DNA: TGTGCCAGTAGAGGGACTAGCAAGGCAGATACGCAGTATTTT. This chain links TRBV19 with TRBJ2-3, with TRBD2 matching over 9 bases. This CDR3 has 14 amino acids. V gave up 6 bases and J gave up 4 bases; unmatched junction bases: 5. CDR1 is LNHDA and CDR2 is SQIVND in the germline V gene (reference sequence).